This TCR beta chain was captured by sequencing in a study of cytomegalovirus exposure and HLA in healthy donors. Looking at the study overall: Around 86 million unique TCRs, all from HLA-typed donors, were included in an early release of the data.

This clone was seen a handful of times. Its specificity is not known. This CDR3 spans 14 amino acids. The V gene lost 3 bases and the J gene lost 1 base, with 10 bases spanning the gap. Germline CDR1 reads SGDLS; CDR2 reads YYNGEE. In nominal health when sampled, donors likely had unrecorded immune exposures nonetheless. The PCR ran on 60 Vbeta and 13 Jbeta primers. Here immunoSEQ multiplex PCR was the method, and the copy in TCRdb shows in-frame clones only, minus some. The repertoire holds under 150,000 clones, with around three quarters as singletons. General study findings and limits: The study flagged some 170 TCR beta chains as cytomegalovirus-associated. Trimming of TCR beta V- and J-genes showed a link, identified in a later analysis, to a missense DCLRE1C variant.

Sequencing input: PBMCs. The J gene is TRBJ1-1, the V gene TRBV9; D uncertain. This receptor was taken from a woman aged 55 to 70 in good health and CMV-seropositive. In DNA form, the CDR3 reads TGTGCCAGCAGCGCCTTACCCGGGAACACTGAAGCTTTCTTT. Encoded protein: CASSALPGNTEAFF.